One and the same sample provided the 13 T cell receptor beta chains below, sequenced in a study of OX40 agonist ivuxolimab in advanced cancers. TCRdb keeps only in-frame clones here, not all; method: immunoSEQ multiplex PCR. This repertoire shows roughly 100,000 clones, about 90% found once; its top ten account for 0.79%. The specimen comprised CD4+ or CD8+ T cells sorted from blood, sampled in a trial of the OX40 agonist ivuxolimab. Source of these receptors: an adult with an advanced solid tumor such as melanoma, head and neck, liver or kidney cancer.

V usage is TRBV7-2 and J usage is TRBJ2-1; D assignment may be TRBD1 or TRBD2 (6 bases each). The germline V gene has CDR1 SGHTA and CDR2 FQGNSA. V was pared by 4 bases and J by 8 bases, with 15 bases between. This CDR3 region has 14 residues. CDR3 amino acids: CASSSLGGLDEQFF. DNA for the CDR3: TGTGCCAGCAGCTCCCTGGGGGGCCTCGATGAGCAGTTCTTC. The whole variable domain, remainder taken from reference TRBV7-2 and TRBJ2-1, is GAGVSQSPSNKVTEKGKDVELRCDPISGHTALYWYRQSLGQGLEFLIYFQGNSAPDKSGLPSDRFSAERTGGSVSTLTIQRTQQEDSAVYLCASSSLGGLDEQFFGPGTRLTVL.

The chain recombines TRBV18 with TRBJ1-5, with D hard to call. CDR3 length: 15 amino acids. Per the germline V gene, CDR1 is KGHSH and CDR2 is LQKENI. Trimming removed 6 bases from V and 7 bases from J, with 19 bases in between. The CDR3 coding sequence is TGTGCCAGCTCCCGGTCCGTCGACTCCGACCAGCCCCAGCATTTT. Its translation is CASSRSVDSDQPQHF. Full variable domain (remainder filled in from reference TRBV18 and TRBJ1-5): NAGVMQNPRHLVRRRGQEARLRCSPMKGHSHVYWYRQLPEEGLKFMVYLQKENIIDESGMPKERFSAEFPKEGPSILRIQQVVRGDSAAYFCASSRSVDSDQPQHFGDGTRLSIL.

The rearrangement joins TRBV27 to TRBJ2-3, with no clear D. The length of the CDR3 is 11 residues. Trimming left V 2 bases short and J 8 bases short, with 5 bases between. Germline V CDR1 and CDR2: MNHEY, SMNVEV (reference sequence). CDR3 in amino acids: CASSLVGTQYF. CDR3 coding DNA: TGTGCCAGCAGTTTAGTGGGTACGCAGTATTTT.

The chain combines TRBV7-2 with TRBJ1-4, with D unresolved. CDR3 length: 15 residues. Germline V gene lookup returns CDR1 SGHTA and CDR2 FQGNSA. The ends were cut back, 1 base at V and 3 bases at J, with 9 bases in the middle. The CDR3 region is CASSLVGMANEKLFF. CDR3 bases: TGTGCCAGCAGCTTAGTGGGGATGGCTAATGAAAAACTGTTTTTT.

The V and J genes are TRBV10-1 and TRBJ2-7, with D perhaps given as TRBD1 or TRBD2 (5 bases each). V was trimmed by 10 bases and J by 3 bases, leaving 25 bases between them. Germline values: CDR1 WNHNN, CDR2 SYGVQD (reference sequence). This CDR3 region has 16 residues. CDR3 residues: CATETAASPPFYEQYF. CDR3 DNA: TGCGCCACCGAGACAGCGGCCTCGCCACCTTTCTACGAGCAGTACTTC.

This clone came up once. CDR3 DNA: TGTGCCATCCTAGGAGAGGACAGGGTCTACGAGCAGTACTTC. It is translated as CAILGEDRVYEQYF. V gene TRBV6-5 combines with J gene TRBJ2-7; 8 bases map to TRBD1. J was trimmed by 3 bases and V by 10 bases; bases with no gene match: 11. The V gene's germline CDR1 is MNHEY and CDR2 SVGAGI. This CDR3 has 14 amino acids.

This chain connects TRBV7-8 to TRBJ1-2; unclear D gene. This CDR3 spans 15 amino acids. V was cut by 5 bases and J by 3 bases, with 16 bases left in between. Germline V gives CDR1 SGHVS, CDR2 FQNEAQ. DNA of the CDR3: TGTGCCAGCAGCCCCCCGACCGAGCCAGACTATGGCTACACCTTC. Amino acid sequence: CASSPPTEPDYGYTF.

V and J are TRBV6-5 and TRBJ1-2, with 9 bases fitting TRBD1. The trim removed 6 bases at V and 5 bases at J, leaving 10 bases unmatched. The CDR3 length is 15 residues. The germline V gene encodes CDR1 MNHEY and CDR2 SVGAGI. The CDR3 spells CASRDRDRVEYGYTF. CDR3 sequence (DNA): TGTGCCAGCAGGGACCGGGACAGGGTTGAATATGGCTACACCTTC.

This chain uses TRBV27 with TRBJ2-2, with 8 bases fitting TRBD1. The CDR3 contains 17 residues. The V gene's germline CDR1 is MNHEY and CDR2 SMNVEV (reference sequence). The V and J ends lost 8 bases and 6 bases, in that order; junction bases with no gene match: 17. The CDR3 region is CASGLGQGVLVSGELFF. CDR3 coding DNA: TGTGCCAGCGGGCTCGGACAGGGCGTCTTGGTTTCCGGGGAGCTGTTTTTT.

The CDR3 protein is CASIERDRETQYF. Here the CDR3 DNA reads TGTGCCAGCATCGAACGAGATCGGGAGACCCAGTACTTC. The chain has TRBV5-6 and TRBJ2-5; D unclear. The CDR3 totals 13 residues. The V and J ends lost 6 bases and 5 bases respectively, with 14 bases between them. Germline V CDR1 and CDR2: SGHDT, YYEEEE.

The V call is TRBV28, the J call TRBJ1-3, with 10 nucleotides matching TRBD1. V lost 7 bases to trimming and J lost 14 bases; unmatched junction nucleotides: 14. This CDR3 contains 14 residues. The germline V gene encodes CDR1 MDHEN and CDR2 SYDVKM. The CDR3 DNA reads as TGTGCCAGCACCAGTCCCGGGACAGGGGCCCAAGTATATTTT. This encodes CASTSPGTGAQVYF.

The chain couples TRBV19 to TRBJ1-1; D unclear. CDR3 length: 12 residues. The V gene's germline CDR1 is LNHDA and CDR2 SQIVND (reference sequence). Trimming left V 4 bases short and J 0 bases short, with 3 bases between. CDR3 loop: CASSRVNTEAFF. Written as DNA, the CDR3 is TGTGCCAGTAGTAGAGTGAACACTGAAGCTTTCTTT. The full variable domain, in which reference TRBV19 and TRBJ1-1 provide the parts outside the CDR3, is DGGITQSPKYLFRKEGQNVTLSCEQNLNHDAMYWYRQDPGQGLRLIYYSQIVNDFQKGDIAEGYSVSREKKESFPLTVTSAQKNPTAFYLCASSRVNTEAFFGQGTRLTVV.

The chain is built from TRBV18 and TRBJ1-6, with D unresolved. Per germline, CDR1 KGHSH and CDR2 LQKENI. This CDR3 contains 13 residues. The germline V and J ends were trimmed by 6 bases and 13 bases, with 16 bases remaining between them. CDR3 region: CASSSGEAVPLHF. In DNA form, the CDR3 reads TGTGCCAGCTCCTCAGGAGAGGCCGTCCCCCTCCACTTT.